This T cell receptor beta chain was identified in a study of cytomegalovirus exposure and HLA in healthy donors (dated 2017 in TCRdb). About the full investigation: According to an earlier analysis of a few hundred of the donors, about 179 million T cells yielded approximately 120 million unique TCR beta sequences and about 300 Gb of sequence data. An early release that covered about 640 HLA-typed donors contained about 300 gigabases of sequencing data and around 80 million unique TCR sequences. Of the 350 to 450 genotyped donors, about 80% fell in the genetic ancestry cluster associated with self-reported Caucasian donors. The study was designed to test whether signatures of past pathogen exposure could be identified by cataloging public T cell receptors. The study used immunosequencing to profile the T cell repertoires of about 670 subjects and linked those repertoires to cytomegalovirus serostatus. In addition to the first cohort of roughly 670 subjects, a separate validation cohort of around 110 different subjects was used. The study combined high-throughput TCR immunosequencing, statistical association of individual TCRs with disease status, and machine learning to predict cytomegalovirus infection status. A later analysis re-analyzed previously published TCR beta repertoires from approximately 670 donors and added high-resolution HLA genotyping to study TCR occurrence patterns. Rather than using new phenotypic data, the later analysis identified candidate immune exposures from TCR beta sequences and from how often those sequences occurred across donors. An earlier analysis of some 500 of the donors applied high-throughput TCR beta sequencing to assess whether each TCR beta V gene segment acted as functional or pseudogenic. Donor age, sex, ethnicity and CMV serostatus were collected together with the repertoire data. A later genetic analysis used genome-wide SNP genotypes for about 60% of the 666 donors, treating that subset as a discovery cohort. All discovery cohort repertoires had been generated using a single sequencing platform. HLA typing covered class I and class II loci at four-digit resolution. Typing coverage differed by locus: A, B, C, DRB1 and DQB1 were typed in roughly 620-640 donors, DQA1 in 500 to 550, DPA1 in some 570, and DPB1 in roughly 470. Because of strong linkage in the cohort, four or five DR-DQ haplotypes were treated as single units for association and clustering. Among 300 to 450 genotyped donors of the cohort, an average of about 240,000 unique TCR beta nucleotide sequences were sequenced per donor, roughly 20% of them non-productive.

In total, roughly 670 healthy bone marrow donors made up the cohort. All cohort members were sampled while nominally healthy, although unrecorded immune exposures were likely present. The donor was CMV seronegative and belonged to the group of roughly 330 seronegative cohort members. Each donor provided a peripheral blood sample, and peripheral blood mononuclear cells were used for TCR beta sequencing. Genomic DNA was extracted from the blood cell samples with the Qiagen DNeasy Blood Extraction Kit. Library preparation employed the immunoSEQ multiplex PCR assay. For the multiplex PCR, a mixture combining 60 forward primers for TCR Vbeta segments and 13 reverse primers for TCR Jbeta segments was used. A multiplex PCR assay on genomic DNA amplified the CDR3 region of rearranged TCR beta genes. The amplified TCR beta libraries were sequenced on the Illumina HiSeq System as 87-base-pair reads. In the paper's pipeline: A later analysis counted some 80 million unique TCR beta chains across the 600 to 850 repertoires, and 10 million to 12 million of these chains were shared by at least two donors. To remove PCR and sequencing errors, raw reads were error-corrected and collapsed into unique sequences using a nearest-neighbor algorithm that merged closely related sequences. CDR3 sequences were aligned to IMGT reference sequences to assign V, D and J gene segments. For a sequence to be retained, at least a six-nucleotide match to both a V gene segment and a J gene segment was required. A rearrangement was called productive if the CDR3 had no stop codons and remained in frame with V and J, and every other rearrangement was called non-productive. CDR3 was defined according to IMGT convention as the region running from the second conserved V-encoded cysteine to the conserved J-encoded phenylalanine. In an earlier analysis of roughly 580 of the donors, sequences lacking an unambiguous match to a single V gene segment were excluded. In an earlier analysis of a few hundred of the donors, V segments were called functional above 56.7% productive rearrangements and were called segregating when the between-donor standard deviation exceeded 5%. A statistical classification framework was built for diagnosing cytomegalovirus status from the catalog of TCR beta chain sequences. In a later analysis, TCR nucleotide sequences were compared against IMGT/GENE-DB human TR gene sequences so that V and J genes could be assigned. The TCRdist pipeline was used in a later analysis to assign CDR3 sequences and most-parsimonious VDJ recombination scenarios. A later analysis defined each TCR beta chain by its CDR3 amino acid sequence plus V-gene family, and excluded reads lacking a unique V-gene family. In a later analysis, 450 to 600 highly shared, low-generation-probability nucleotide sequences were removed to address suspected cross-contamination and a sequencing artifact. A later analysis calculated a clonal expansion index for each public chain from normalized within-repertoire ranks of inferred template counts. In a later analysis, generation probabilities were computed using a VDJ recombination model fitted to out-of-frame rearrangements, and the results were checked against IGoR. Hypergeometric tests were used in a later analysis to score TCR-TCR, TCR-HLA and TCR-CMV co-occurrence, with a repertoire-size bias correction applied to the TCR pairs. False discovery rates were estimated in a later analysis by permuting HLA or CMV assignments 20 times. A later analysis grouped co-occurring TCRs with DBSCAN, adding TCRdist sequence similarity when clustering within HLA-allele-positive subsets. Repertoires with fewer than 30,000 or more than 120,000 public chains, plus five repertoires with anomalous nucleotide sharing, were excluded from co-occurrence clustering. In its TCRdb copy, this immuneACCESS table keeps in-frame sequences only and misses some clones. Where compared with another copy, unresolved V genes explain less than half of these, and the others have no known cause. V, J and clone size are those of that table, while D and trimming were read from the DNA. This sample has about 200,000 clones in its table, and roughly 80% of those were observed once. The ten largest clones add up to 1.2% to 1.5% of the sample.

In the case of this clone: The specificity of this receptor is unknown. No qualities accompany the bases; no much larger clone lies one base away.

Results the study describes overall, beyond this receptor: Cytomegalovirus status was reported to be diagnosed by the classifier with high specificity and sensitivity in both the original and validation cohorts. Because HLA typing was unavailable for some donors at each locus, only the typed subset was used in association tests. In the study, around 160 TCR beta chains were listed as associated with cytomegalovirus. Roughly uniform sequencing depth across donors was assumed in presence/absence analyses, although this assumption may not hold. According to a later analysis, parvovirus B19, influenza, CMV and Epstein-Barr virus appeared linked to several top co-occurrence clusters. Across donors, most TCR sequences were observed very rarely, whereas some public TCRs were present in many individuals. Most CMV-associated TCR beta chains appeared to be HLA-restricted in a later analysis, and the HLA associations seemed to be driven largely by CMV exposure. Only TCR beta chains were sequenced in this cohort, and the absence of alpha or paired-chain data limited detectable features. A cluster of highly shared sequence variants was judged likely to represent a technical artifact of the sequencing pipeline. According to a later genetic analysis, donors in an Asian-associated ancestry cluster had fewer N-insertions in productive TCRs than the approximately 670-donor mean. Over 15 rarely observed V segments, including chromosome 9 orphons, were excluded from the earlier analysis of some 590 of the donors because counts were too low. A further reported finding was that TCR beta sequences accurately predicted the HLA-A and HLA-B alleles for most subjects in the first cohort. Immune exposure information for the cohort was limited to CMV serostatus. The authors suggested that the approach could potentially be extended to other disease states and immunological phenotypes. Compared with equally common non-associated chains, HLA-associated TCR beta chains in a later analysis were more clonally expanded and had lower generation probabilities. In an earlier analysis of 587 of the donors, most TCR beta V segments appeared in productive rearrangements about 87% or about 30% of the time, broadly matching IMGT annotations. An association between a missense DCLRE1C variant and V-gene and J-gene trimming of TCR beta chains was found in a later genetic analysis and replicated in an independent cohort. Correlated functional status among segregating V segments might reflect linkage disequilibrium, but an unknown experimental factor could not be ruled out. A later analysis associated about 16,000 TCR beta sequences with specific HLA alleles at a false discovery rate of 0.05. When HLA alleles, especially DR and DQ, strongly co-occurred, attributing TCR associations to individual alleles was difficult. In a later analysis, TCR association rates were found to vary across HLA loci, with the most associated TCRs seen for DRB1 alleles and the fewest for HLA-C alleles. In vitro tests confirmed that a few of the cytomegalovirus-associated TCR beta chains recognize cytomegalovirus antigens.

Specimen: PBMCs. The clonotype originates from a girl between 10 and 17 years old in good health and CMV-seronegative.

The CDR3 protein sequence reads: CASSLLGQGAYSEKLFF. The nucleotides are TGTGCCAGCAGTTTACTAGGACAGGGGGCTTACAGTGAAAAACTGTTTTTT. The rearrangement joined TRBV28 to TRBJ1-4; 11 middle bases align to TRBD1. From V the trimming removes 2 bases and from J it removes 7 bases, while the gene matches leave 9 bases of the junction unaccounted for. CDR1 and CDR2 (MDHEN, SYDVKM) derive from the germline V gene. The CDR3 has 17 amino acids, counting the end cysteine and phenylalanine. CDR3 DNA only is kept here, 51 bases in frame from base 1.